This TCR beta chain was identified during a study of T cell responses to AZD1222 COVID-19 vaccine. Study results and limitations: Spike-specific TCR depth and breadth grew after two AZD1222 doses.

Between the trimmed V and J ends, which lost 1 base and 4 bases, there was a span of 17 bases. This CDR3 has 17 amino acids. Germline V CDR1 and CDR2: SGHDN, FVKESK. This clone was observed once. Its specificity is unknown. Profiled with immunoSEQ multiplex PCR; TCRdb holds only in-frame clones, not every one. The profile shows roughly 130,000 clones, around 84% of them singletons. The source material was peripheral blood, sampled on day 0 of AZD1222 vaccination. The TCR was taken from an adult in good health. The rearrangement links TRBV14 to TRBJ2-1; the D is unclear. The DNA of the CDR3 is TGTGCCAGCAGCCAAGGAGGCGCCTCCCTCGGGTACAATGAGCAGTTCTTC. Translation: CASSQGGASLGYNEQFF.